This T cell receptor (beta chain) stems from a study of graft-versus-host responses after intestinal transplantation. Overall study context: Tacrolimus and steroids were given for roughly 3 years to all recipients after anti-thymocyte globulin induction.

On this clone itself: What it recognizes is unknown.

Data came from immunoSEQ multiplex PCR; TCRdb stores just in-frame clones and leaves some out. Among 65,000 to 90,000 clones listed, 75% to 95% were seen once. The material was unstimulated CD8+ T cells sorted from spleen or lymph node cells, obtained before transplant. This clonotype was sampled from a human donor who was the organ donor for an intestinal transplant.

CDR3 coding DNA: TGTGCCAGCAGTGGACTAGCGGGGGGTATCAATGAGCAGTTCTTC. The encoded protein is CASSGLAGGINEQFF. V usage is TRBV6-6 and J usage is TRBJ2-1; 14 bases fit TRBD2. V was pared by 5 bases and J by 6 bases, with 3 bases of the junction left unmatched. The germline gives CDR1 MNHNY, CDR2 SVGAGI (reference sequence). CDR3 size: 15 residues.